The rows below give T cell receptor beta chains drawn from one sample of a study of T-cell reconstitution after alpha-beta-depleted transplantation in children. MiXCR, run by TCRdb on the PCR reads, gives a single entry per CDR3 protein. The data show fewer than 550,000 distinct CDR3 sequences, under 20% seen once. The source was PBMCs, mostly from graft donor cells, collected 360 days after TCRalphabeta/CD19-depleted stem cell transplant. All receptors derive from a boy in the first two years of life who had a stem cell transplant for Wiskott-Aldrich syndrome, so the T cells may come from the graft donor. Each CDR3 is given with its conserved first and last residue. The order of the fields is J gene, D gene, clone size, V gene, CDR3 DNA, CDR3 protein. D genes are given only for firm matches. Where a row states a size, it is once, few, many or the class of an expanded clone; other rows omit it.

>TRBJ1-1|NA|NA|TRBV6-2/TRBV6-3
TGTGCCAGCAGTTACGAACAGGGTAGAGCTTTCTTT
CASSYEQGRAFF
>TRBJ2-1|TRBD2|NA|TRBV7-9
TGTGCCAGCAGCCCGGTTCGGGGGGGCCCCTACAATGAGCAGTTCTTC
CASSPVRGGPYNEQFF
>TRBJ2-1|NA|NA|TRBV20-1
TGCAGTGCTAATTCGCTAGTAACCTACAATGAGCAGTTCTTC
CSANSLVTYNEQFF
>TRBJ1-2|NA|NA|TRBV3-1
TGTGCCAGCAGCCATCCAATACAGGGAGATTGCTATGGCTACACCTTC
CASSHPIQGDCYGYTF
>TRBJ2-1|NA|few|TRBV20-1
TGCAGTGCTAGAGGACTAGGGGTAAACAATGAGCAGTTCTTC
CSARGLGVNNEQFF
>TRBJ2-2|NA|NA|TRBV9
TGTGCCAGCAGCCGACTGTCCCCACACACCGGGGAGCTGTTTTTT
CASSRLSPHTGELFF
>TRBJ2-3|NA|NA|TRBV18
TGTGCCAGCTCACCGGCTCGGGTATGGACAGATACGCAGTATTTT
CASSPARVWTDTQYF
>TRBJ1-2|NA|NA|TRBV4-3
TGCGCCAGCAGCCAAGGAGCAATCTATGGCTACACCTTC
CASSQGAIYGYTF
>TRBJ2-3|TRBD2|NA|TRBV7-9
TGTGCCAGCAGGGAGACTAGCGGGGGGGCAGATACGCAGTATTTT
CASRETSGGADTQYF
>TRBJ2-5|TRBD2|NA|TRBV6-1
TGTGCCAGCAGCCCCCTGGCCCTCAGCGGGAGGTCGAAGACCCAGTACTTC
CASSPLALSGRSKTQYF
>TRBJ2-7|NA|NA|TRBV30
TGTGCCTGGATGGAGGGGATCCACGAGCAGTACTTC
CAWMEGIHEQYF
>TRBJ2-2|NA|many|TRBV10-1
TGCGCCAGCAGTGACGGGGGAATGAGCACCGGGGAGCTGTTTTTT
CASSDGGMSTGELFF
>TRBJ2-5|TRBD2|few|TRBV10-3
TGTGCCATCAGTTGGTCTAGCGGCCAAGAGACCCAGTACTTC
CAISWSSGQETQYF
>TRBJ1-5|NA|few|TRBV12-3/TRBV12-4
TGTGCCAGCAGTGGAACCCTCGGCATACAGAATCAGCCCCAGCATTTT
CASSGTLGIQNQPQHF
>TRBJ2-1|TRBD2|few|TRBV12-3/TRBV12-4
TGTGCCAGCACCCCTACCGGGACTACCATGCAGTTCTTC
CASTPTGTTMQFF
>TRBJ2-7|TRBD1|NA|TRBV4-2
TGTGCCAGCAGCCAAGATCTTCGGACAGGAGAGAGCTACGAGCAGTACTTC
CASSQDLRTGESYEQYF
>TRBJ1-4|NA|NA|TRBV5-1
TGCGCCAGCACGAGCGGAGGTTTGGATGAAAAACTGTTTTTT
CASTSGGLDEKLFF
>TRBJ2-2|TRBD2|NA|TRBV6-2/TRBV6-3
TGTGCCGGGCAGCGGGGCAAGGAGAACACCGGGGAGCTGTTTTTT
CAGQRGKENTGELFF
>TRBJ2-3|TRBD2|few|TRBV29-1
TGCAGCGTTGAAGTTCTAGCGGGTACGCAGTATTTT
CSVEVLAGTQYF
>TRBJ1-1|NA|NA|TRBV12-3/TRBV12-4
TGTGCCAGCAGTTTCGTTTCGAACACTGAAGCTTTCTTT
CASSFVSNTEAFF
>TRBJ2-5|TRBD1|NA|TRBV2
TGTGCCAGCAGTGAAGACGCCTGGGACAGAATGGACTTC
CASSEDAWDRMDF
>TRBJ2-3|NA|NA|TRBV3-1
TGTGCCAGCAGCCAAGTGGGGGCGCAGGGCACAGATACGCAGTATTTT
CASSQVGAQGTDTQYF
>TRBJ2-6|TRBD2|NA|TRBV12-3/TRBV12-4
TGTGCCAGCAGTTTTCTTCTAGCGGGTGCAGGGGCCAACGTCCTGACTTTC
CASSFLLAGAGANVLTF
>TRBJ2-7|NA|few|TRBV11-3
TGTGCCAGCAGCTTGCGTACAGGGAGCAGCTCCTACGAGCAGTACTTC
CASSLRTGSSSYEQYF
>TRBJ2-1|NA|few|TRBV3-1
TGTGCCAGCAGCCAAGAGTTTTGGGGGGCCGGTGAGCAGTTCTTC
CASSQEFWGAGEQFF
>TRBJ2-2|NA|many|TRBV12-3/TRBV12-4
TGTGCCAGCAGGGCCGGGGAGCTGTTTTTT
CASRAGELFF
>TRBJ2-7|NA|NA|TRBV30
TGTGCCTGGAGTGCCCAGGCGGCACTCTACGAGCAGTACTTC
CAWSAQAALYEQYF
>TRBJ1-1|NA|NA|TRBV20-1
TGCAGTGCTAGCCGGGGGTACACTGAAGCTTTCTTT
CSASRGYTEAFF
>TRBJ2-1|TRBD2|few|TRBV6-5
TGTGCCAGCAGTCCGGGACTAGCGGGAGTGTGGGCCTACAATGAGCAGTTCTTC
CASSPGLAGVWAYNEQFF
>TRBJ2-5|NA|few|TRBV18
TGTGCCAGCTCACAACTGAAGACCCAGTACTTC
CASSQLKTQYF
>TRBJ2-5|NA|NA|TRBV4-1
TGCGCCAGCAGCCAAGTGCGGGGGCGGGAGGAGACCCAGTACTTC
CASSQVRGREETQYF
>TRBJ1-6|NA|few|TRBV2
TGTGCCAGCAATCCCGGACAGATCTATAATTCACCCCTCCACTTT
CASNPGQIYNSPLHF
>TRBJ2-5|TRBD1|NA|TRBV3-1
TGTGCCAGCCGTAGGGGGCGGGAGACCCAGTACTTC
CASRRGRETQYF
>TRBJ2-3|TRBD1|NA|TRBV2
TGTGCCAGCAGTTCTTCTGACAGGGGGCTGGTTGCAGATACGCAGTATTTT
CASSSSDRGLVADTQYF
>TRBJ2-7|NA|NA|TRBV4-3
TGCGCCAGCAGCCAAGATGGCAGGACCTACGAGCAGTACTTC
CASSQDGRTYEQYF
>TRBJ2-1|NA|few|TRBV12-3/TRBV12-4
TGTGCCAGCCGTCTAGCGCGGAGACCCTACAATGAGCAGTTCTTC
CASRLARRPYNEQFF
>TRBJ2-7|NA|NA|TRBV7-9
TGTGCCAGCAGCTTAGCCCCCAGGGAAGGGCAGTACTTC
CASSLAPREGQYF
>TRBJ2-5|NA|NA|TRBV7-2
TGTGCCAGCAGCTTAATGGCTAGAGAGACCCAGTACTTC
CASSLMARETQYF
>TRBJ2-1|NA|few|TRBV20-1
TGCAGTGCTTACCCGACTAGTCGCTCCTACAATGAGCAGTTCTTC
CSAYPTSRSYNEQFF
>TRBJ2-1|NA|few|TRBV7-2
TGTGCCAGCAGCTACCCCCGGGGCCTCCTCGCTGAGCAGTTCTTC
CASSYPRGLLAEQFF
>TRBJ2-7|NA|once|TRBV28
TGTGCCAGCAGTTATTCAGCGAGCTCCTACGAGCAGTACTTC
CASSYSASSYEQYF
>TRBJ2-2|NA|NA|TRBV5-1
TGCGCCAGCAGCCCATACAAGAAAACCGGGGAGCTGTTTTTT
CASSPYKKTGELFF
>TRBJ2-3|TRBD1|few|TRBV29-1
TGCAGCGCCTGTGGGGGGACAGGGAGAGGGTGCACAGATACGCAGTATTTT
CSACGGTGRGCTDTQYF
>TRBJ2-7|NA|NA|TRBV20-1
TGCAGTGCTAACCGGTACTCCTACGAGCAGTACTTC
CSANRYSYEQYF
>TRBJ2-1|TRBD2|NA|TRBV20-1
TGCAGTGCTTCCAGAGCGGGAGGGCACAATGAGCAGTTCTTC
CSASRAGGHNEQFF
>TRBJ2-7|TRBD1|few|TRBV6-4
TGTGCCAGCGCAAAACAGGGGACCTCCTACGAGCAGTACTTC
CASAKQGTSYEQYF
>TRBJ2-3|TRBD2|NA|TRBV4-3
TGCGCCAGCAGCCAACTATTAGCGGGAGGGCCAGAAGATACGCAGTATTTT
CASSQLLAGGPEDTQYF
>TRBJ1-2|TRBD1|NA|TRBV3-1
TGTGCCAGCAGCCAAGAAGTCCGGACAGGCGGTTTTAAGGGCTACACCTTC
CASSQEVRTGGFKGYTF